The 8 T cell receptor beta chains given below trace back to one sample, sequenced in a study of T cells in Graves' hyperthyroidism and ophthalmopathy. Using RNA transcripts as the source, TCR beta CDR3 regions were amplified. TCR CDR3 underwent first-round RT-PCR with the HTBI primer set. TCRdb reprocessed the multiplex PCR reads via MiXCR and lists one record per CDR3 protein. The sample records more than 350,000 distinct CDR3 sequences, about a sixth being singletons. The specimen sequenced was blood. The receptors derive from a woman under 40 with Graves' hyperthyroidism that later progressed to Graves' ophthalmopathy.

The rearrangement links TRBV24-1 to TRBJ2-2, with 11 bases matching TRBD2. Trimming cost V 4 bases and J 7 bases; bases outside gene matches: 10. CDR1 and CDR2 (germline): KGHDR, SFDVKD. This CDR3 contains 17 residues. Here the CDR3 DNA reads TGTGCCACCAGTGACTCGACTAGCGGGGCGGCTGGCGGGGAGCTGTTTTTT. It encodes CATSDSTSGAAGGELFF.

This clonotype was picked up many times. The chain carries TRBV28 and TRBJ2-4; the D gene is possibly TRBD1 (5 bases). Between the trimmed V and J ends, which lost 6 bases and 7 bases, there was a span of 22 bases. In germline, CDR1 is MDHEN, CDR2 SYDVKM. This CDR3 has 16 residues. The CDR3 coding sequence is TGTGCCAGCAGATCCGACAGAGATGAACGGTGGAACATTCAGTACTTC. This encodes CASRSDRDERWNIQYF.

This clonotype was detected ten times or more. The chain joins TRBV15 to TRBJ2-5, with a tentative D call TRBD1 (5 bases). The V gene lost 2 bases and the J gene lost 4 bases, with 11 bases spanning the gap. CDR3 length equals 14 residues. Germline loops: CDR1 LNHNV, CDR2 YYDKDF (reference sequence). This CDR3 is CATSRQGILETQYF. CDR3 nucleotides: TGTGCCACCAGCAGACAGGGTATTCTAGAGACCCAGTACTTC.

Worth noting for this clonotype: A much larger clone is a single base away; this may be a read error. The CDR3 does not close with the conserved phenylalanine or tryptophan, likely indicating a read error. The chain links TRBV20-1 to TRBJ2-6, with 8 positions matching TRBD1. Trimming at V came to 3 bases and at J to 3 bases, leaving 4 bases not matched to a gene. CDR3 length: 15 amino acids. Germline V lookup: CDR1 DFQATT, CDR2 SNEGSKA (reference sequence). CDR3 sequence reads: CSARDRVGGANVLTL. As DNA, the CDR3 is TGCAGTGCTAGGGACAGGGTTGGTGGGGCCAACGTCCTGACTCTC.

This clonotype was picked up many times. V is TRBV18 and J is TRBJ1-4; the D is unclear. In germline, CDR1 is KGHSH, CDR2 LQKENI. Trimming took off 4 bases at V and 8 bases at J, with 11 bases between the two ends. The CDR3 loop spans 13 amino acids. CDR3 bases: TGTGCCAGCTCACTCCAAGAGGGCGAAAAACTGTTTTTT. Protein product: CASSLQEGEKLFF.

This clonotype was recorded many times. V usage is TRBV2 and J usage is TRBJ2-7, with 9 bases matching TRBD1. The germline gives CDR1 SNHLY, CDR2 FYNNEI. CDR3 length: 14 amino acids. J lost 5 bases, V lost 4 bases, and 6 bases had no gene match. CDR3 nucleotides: TGTGCCAGCAGTGCCGGGACAGGGTCACACGAGCAGTACTTC. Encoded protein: CASSAGTGSHEQYF.

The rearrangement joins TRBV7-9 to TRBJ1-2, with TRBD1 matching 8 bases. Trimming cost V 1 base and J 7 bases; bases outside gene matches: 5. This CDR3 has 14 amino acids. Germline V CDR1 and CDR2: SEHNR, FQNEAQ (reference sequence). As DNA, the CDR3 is TGTGCCAGCAGCTTAGGTGGTGGGACAGGTGGCTACACCTTC. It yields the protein CASSLGGGTGGYTF. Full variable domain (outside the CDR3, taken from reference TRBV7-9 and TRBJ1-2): DTGVSQNPRHKITKRGQNVTFRCDPISEHNRLYWYRQTLGQGPEFLTYFQNEAQLEKSRLLSDRFSAERPKGSFSTLEIQRTEQGDSAMYLCASSLGGGTGGYTFGSGTRLTVV.

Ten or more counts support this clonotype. The CDR3 DNA reads as TGTGCCAGCAGTCGTATGACCGGAAGCGAGCAGTACTTC. Amino acid sequence: CASSRMTGSEQYF. The V and J genes are TRBV6-1 and TRBJ2-7; D call uncertain. The CDR3 length is 13 residues. CDR1 MNHNS and CDR2 SASEGT come from the germline V gene. V lost 5 bases and J 6 bases, leaving 14 bases between the germline ends.